Listed here are 30 T cell receptor beta chains from one sample, sequenced in a study of regulatory T cells in long-lasting Graves disease (dated by TCRdb to the early 2020s). The time point tag for this specimen amounts to: persistent/refractory GD, antithyroid drugs over 5 years with positive TRAb. For both TCR sequencing and RNA sequencing, RNA was extracted from PBMCs in TRIzol. Library generation was performed with multiplex PCR. TCRdb records Illumina HiSeq 4000 as the sequencer. iRepertoire HTBI primers and Arm-PCR amplification of CDR3 regions were used to construct TCR beta libraries. The raw public data were reprocessed by TCRdb itself: fastp quality trimming at Q25, MiXCR clonotype calling, in-frame beta chains only. Duplicate CDR3 protein sequences are folded into a single record with the most common DNA and genes. In all, the sample holds 500,000 to 800,000 distinct CDR3 sequences, and approximately 31% of those were seen once. The ten largest account for roughly 41% of the sample.

Specimen: peripheral blood mononuclear cells (PBMCs), collected when the disease was refractory, from a patient treated with antithyroid drugs. These receptor sequences come from a female donor with Graves disease.

The sample holds many counts of this clonotype. The chain has TRBV27 and TRBJ2-2; tentatively, D is TRBD2 (7 bases). Trimming took 7 bases from V and 10 from J, leaving 19 bases between them. Germline-derived CDR1 and CDR2 are MNHEY and SMNVEV (reference sequence). This CDR3 is 14 amino acids long. CDR3 nucleotide sequence: TGTGCCAGCACCTTGGGCGGGGGCAAAGAGGAGCTGTTTTTT. Encoded protein: CASTLGGGKEELFF.

The V call is TRBV15, the J call TRBJ1-2, with 7 bases that match TRBD1. V shed 4 bases, J shed 5 bases, and the junction held 13 bases outside the gene matches. The V gene's germline CDR1 is LNHNV and CDR2 YYDKDF (reference sequence). The CDR3 loop spans 16 amino acids. The CDR3 here is CATSMGYSTGMYGYTF. The CDR3 DNA follows: TGTGCCACCAGCATGGGCTATTCGACAGGGATGTATGGCTACACCTTC.

The chain is built from TRBV7-9 and TRBJ2-7; D is ambiguous. Germline CDR1 and CDR2: SEHNR and FQNEAQ (reference sequence). The CDR3 has 12 residues. Deletions cut 11 bases from V and 3 bases from J, with 14 bases between. The CDR3 protein is CAGSKGVYEQYF. The DNA for the CDR3 is TGTGCCGGCTCCAAGGGCGTCTACGAGCAGTACTTC.

This clonotype has just a few counts. The rearrangement joins TRBV6-1 to TRBJ1-2; 8 nucleotides agree with TRBD1. CDR3 length: 15 residues. Per the germline V gene, CDR1 is MNHNS and CDR2 is SASEGT. V shed 5 bases, J shed 7 bases, and the junction held 12 bases outside the gene matches. CDR3 sequence: CASSNHRGTMSGYTF. The CDR3 nucleotides are TGTGCCAGCAGTAACCACAGGGGGACCATGAGTGGCTACACCTTC.

This clonotype was seen a handful of times. The genes are TRBV6-1 and TRBJ2-1, with TRBD2 as a possible D gene (5 bases). This CDR3 is 15 amino acids long. The germline CDR1 and CDR2 sequences are MNHNS and SASEGT. Trimming removed 5 bases at V and 9 bases at J, with 20 bases between. CDR3 DNA sequence: TGTGCCAGCAGTCCTCTCATTACGTTGGCGGGTGAGCAGTTCTTC. Amino acids: CASSPLITLAGEQFF.

Only a few counts were recorded for this clonotype. V is TRBV30 and J is TRBJ2-7, with D tentatively TRBD1 (5 bases). This CDR3 is 13 amino acids long. V lost 2 bases, J lost 4 bases, and 12 bases lay in between. Looked up from germline, CDR1 is GTSNPN and CDR2 is SVGIG (reference sequence). The CDR3 loop reads CAWSLDRSYEQYF. CDR3 nucleotide sequence: TGTGCCTGGAGTTTAGACAGATCTTACGAGCAGTACTTC.

In this sample, this clonotype turned up a few times. CDR3 region: CASSLKRGTNTEAFF. CDR3 nucleotide sequence: TGTGCCAGCAGCTTAAAGAGGGGAACGAACACTGAAGCTTTCTTT. This sequence joins TRBV7-9 and TRBJ1-1; tentative D call: TRBD1 (5 bases). This CDR3 contains 15 residues. Germline assignment: CDR1 SEHNR and CDR2 FQNEAQ (reference sequence). With 2 bases removed from V and 1 base from J, the gap between germline ends came to 11 bases.

This chain links TRBV5-1 with TRBJ1-1; D remains ambiguous. The germline V and J ends were trimmed by 1 base and 5 bases, with 15 bases remaining between them. This CDR3 comprises 15 residues. Per the germline V gene, CDR1 is SGHRS and CDR2 is YFSETQ. The DNA for the CDR3 is TGCGCCAGCAGCTTGTCGTCCTCGAGGGTAACTGAAGCTTTCTTT. Its protein is CASSLSSSRVTEAFF.

This chain joins TRBV7-9 and TRBJ1-4, with TRBD1 matching over 10 bases. Germline V CDR1 and CDR2: SEHNR, FQNEAQ (reference sequence). The V segment lost 6 bases and the J segment 5 bases; nucleotides outside the gene matches: 6. CDR3 length equals 15 residues. CDR3 residues: CASRSSGQGNEKLFF. CDR3 in DNA: TGTGCCAGCAGGTCTTCGGGACAGGGGAATGAAAAACTGTTTTTT.

This clonotype has only a few counts. This chain joins TRBV11-1 and TRBJ2-5, with D perhaps matching TRBD2 (5 bases). This CDR3 comprises 14 residues. Germline CDR1 and CDR2: SGHAT and FQDESV (reference sequence). With 5 bases removed from V and 4 bases from J, the gap between germline ends came to 14 bases. The CDR3 protein is CASSLEATRETQYF. The DNA of the CDR3 is TGTGCCAGCAGCCTGGAGGCTACTCGAGAGACCCAGTACTTC.

This clonotype was counted between two and nine times. This chain connects TRBV20-1 to TRBJ2-7; 15 bases line up with TRBD2. Germline CDR1 reads DFQATT; CDR2 reads SNEGSKA (reference sequence). Trimming took 4 bases from V and 3 from J; bases not matched to a gene: 10. The CDR3 is made up of 17 amino acids. The CDR3 coding sequence is TGCAGTGCTAACCCTCCGGGACTAGCGGGAGGTAGCTACGAGCAGTACTTC. It translates to CSANPPGLAGGSYEQYF.

The gene calls are TRBV7-2 and TRBJ1-5, with D unclear. Trimming took off 5 bases at V and 5 bases at J, with 7 bases between the two ends. Germline V gene lookup returns CDR1 SGHTA and CDR2 FQGNSA. The CDR3 is 12 residues long. CDR3 loop: CASSLFDQPQHF. CDR3 nucleotides: TGTGCCAGCAGCCTCTTTGATCAGCCCCAGCATTTT.

Comments on this clonotype: The junction shows a germline mismatch at one end, possibly a read error. V is TRBV11-2 and J is TRBJ2-4; TRBD2 aligns across 7 bases. This CDR3 is 11 amino acids long. Germline lookup yields CDR1 SGHAT and CDR2 FQNNGV. The CDR3 bases are TGTGCCAGCAGCTCACGGACTAGTTGGCACTTC. Amino acids: CASSSRTSWHF.

This clonotype was seen repeatedly, ten times or more. The chain links TRBV12-3 or TRBV12-4 to TRBJ1-1; 9 bases agree with TRBD1. This CDR3 is built from 15 residues. The J segment lost 1 base and the V segment lost 5 bases, leaving 5 bases of the junction unmatched. The chain's CDR3 is CASSINRGRNTEAFF. The CDR3 DNA is TGTGCCAGCAGTATCAACAGGGGGCGGAACACTGAAGCTTTCTTT.

This clonotype was counted a few times. The rearrangement uses TRBV5-1 and TRBJ2-4; perhaps TRBD2 as D (7 bases). CDR3 length: 14 residues. Trimming removed 3 bases at V and 5 bases at J, with 12 bases between. Per germline, CDR1 SGHRS and CDR2 YFSETQ. The DNA of the CDR3 is TGCGCCAGCAGCTACTCGGGGGGCGAAAACATTCAGTACTTC. Amino acid sequence: CASSYSGGENIQYF.

CDR3 bases: TGTGCCAGCAGTTACTCGGCGGGAAGCAACACCGGGGAGCTGTTTTTT. It encodes CASSYSAGSNTGELFF. The rearrangement links TRBV6-5 to TRBJ2-2, with D possibly being TRBD2 (6 bases). The V and J ends lost 0 bases and 2 bases respectively, with 10 bases between them. The germline CDR1 and CDR2 sequences are MNHEY and SVGAGI. The CDR3 covers 16 residues.

V is TRBV6-2 or TRBV6-3 and J is TRBJ1-1; no clear D gene. The germline gives CDR1 MNHEY, CDR2 SVGEGT. CDR3 length: 13 amino acids. Trimming took 2 bases from V and 1 from J, leaving 5 bases between them. The CDR3 region is CASSYLTNTEAFF. Written as DNA, the CDR3 is TGTGCCAGCAGTTACCTAACGAACACTGAAGCTTTCTTT.

The chain combines TRBV5-1 with TRBJ1-2; a weak D match, TRBD1 (6 bases). Germline CDR1 and CDR2: SGHRS and YFSETQ. This CDR3 is built from 13 residues. The V and J ends lost 4 bases and 3 bases respectively, with 10 bases between them. The CDR3 loop reads CASSPEGDYGYTF. CDR3 coding DNA: TGCGCCAGCAGCCCGGAGGGGGACTATGGCTACACCTTC.

V and J are TRBV12-3 or TRBV12-4 and TRBJ2-5; D not certain. This CDR3 has 13 amino acids. V lost 2 bases to trimming and J lost 6 bases, with 10 bases between them. Here the CDR3 reads CASSLTDHQTQYF. CDR3 sequence (DNA): TGTGCCAGCAGTTTAACGGACCATCAGACCCAGTACTTC.

The chain has TRBV20-1 and TRBJ1-5; TRBD1 matches 8 bases. Germline CDR1 reads DFQATT; CDR2 reads SNEGSKA (reference sequence). The junction had 3 bases not matched to a gene; V was cut back by 1 base and J by 7 bases. CDR3 length equals 13 residues. CDR3: CSARVTGVQPQHF. Written as DNA, the CDR3 is TGCAGTGCTAGAGTGACAGGGGTCCAGCCCCAGCATTTT.

The CDR3 bases are TGTGCCAGCAGCTTACGGGTTTCGCGGGAGGTCTCCACAGATACGCAGTATTTT. Its protein is CASSLRVSREVSTDTQYF. The chain joins TRBV7-3 to TRBJ2-3, with 8 bases matching TRBD2. Germline V CDR1 and CDR2: SGHTA, FQGTGA. Trimming removed 2 bases from V and 2 bases from J; junction bases left unmatched: 12. This CDR3 is built from 18 residues.

The chain uses TRBV20-1 and TRBJ2-7; D unclear. There are 16 residues in the CDR3. Germline V lookup: CDR1 DFQATT, CDR2 SNEGSKA (reference sequence). V was cut by 2 bases and J by 3 bases, with 20 bases left in between. The CDR3 sequence: CSARPRLRTTYYEQYF. The CDR3 DNA reads as TGCAGTGCTAGACCGCGCCTCAGAACGACCTACTACGAGCAGTACTTC.

This clonotype was detected a few times. The chain combines TRBV5-6 with TRBJ1-2; D remains unclear. Trimming took off 2 bases at V and 4 bases at J, with 15 bases between the two ends. Germline V gene data show CDR1 as SGHDT and CDR2 as YYEEEE. This CDR3 is built from 15 residues. The CDR3: CASSFMSRDGYGYTF. CDR3 in DNA: TGTGCCAGCAGCTTTATGTCGAGGGATGGCTATGGCTACACCTTC.

This clonotype was counted a few times. The V gene is TRBV29-1, the J gene TRBJ1-1; the D gene is possibly TRBD1 (6 bases). The CDR3 sequence is 14 residues long. Trimming pared 7 bases from V and 0 bases from J, leaving 15 bases between. Germline CDR1 reads SQVTM; CDR2 reads ANQGSEA. The CDR3 bases are TGCAGCGGGCGCGGTGGACAGATGAACACTGAAGCTTTCTTT. Translated: CSGRGGQMNTEAFF.

This chain uses TRBV7-9 with TRBJ1-2; no definite D call. Trimming took off 2 bases at V and 8 bases at J, with 9 bases between the two ends. CDR3 length equals 12 residues. CDR1 and CDR2 (germline): SEHNR, FQNEAQ (reference sequence). This chain's CDR3 is CASSLTTDGYTF. The CDR3 bases are TGTGCCAGCAGCTTAACGACGGACGGCTACACCTTC.

This clonotype showed up many times. This rearrangement joins TRBV20-1 to TRBJ2-7; 10 nucleotides agree with TRBD2. V shed 5 bases and J 2 bases; nucleotides not matched to a gene: 6. The germline CDR1 and CDR2 sequences are DFQATT and SNEGSKA (reference sequence). The CDR3 has 14 residues. CDR3 bases: TGCAGTGCTTGGTCAAGCGGGAGGGCCTACGAGCAGTACTTC. Amino acid sequence: CSAWSSGRAYEQYF.

This clonotype was counted once. V gene TRBV3-1 combines with J gene TRBJ2-5; D perhaps matches TRBD2 (6 bases). The CDR3 has 16 residues. The V and J ends lost 4 bases and 4 bases respectively, with 19 bases between them. CDR1 is LGHDT and CDR2 is YNNKEL in the germline V gene (reference sequence). The CDR3 DNA is TGTGCCAGCAGCCCCTCCTGGACACGGAGGGGAGAGACCCAGTACTTC. The encoded protein is CASSPSWTRRGETQYF.

The V call is TRBV2, the J call TRBJ1-1; weak D call: TRBD1 (5 bases). The germline V and J ends were trimmed by 7 bases and 3 bases, with 9 bases remaining between them. CDR1 and CDR2 from the germline V gene are SNHLY and FYNNEI. The CDR3 runs to 12 residues. The CDR3 region has the DNA TGTGCCAGCACAGGGATGGACACTGAAGCTTTCTTT. Its protein is CASTGMDTEAFF.

The sample holds a few counts of this clonotype. The chain carries TRBV3-1 and TRBJ1-6; TRBD1 might be the D (6 bases). This CDR3 spans 16 amino acids. The germline V gene has CDR1 LGHDT and CDR2 YNNKEL (reference sequence). With 1 base removed from V and 4 bases from J, the gap between germline ends came to 11 bases. CDR3 sequence: CASSQVSGQYNSPLHF. In nucleotides, the CDR3 is TGTGCCAGCAGCCAAGTGTCAGGACAGTATAATTCACCCCTCCACTTT. The variable domain in full, with the rest retrieved from reference TRBV3-1 and TRBJ1-6, is DTAVSQTPKYLVTQMGNDKSIKCEQNLGHDTMYWYKQDSKKFLKIMFSYNNKELIINETVPNRFSPKSPDKAHLNLHINSLELGDSAVYFCASSQVSGQYNSPLHFGNGTRLTVT.

This clonotype has more than one count but fewer than ten. This chain connects TRBV28 to TRBJ1-3; the D is unclear. Germline V lookup: CDR1 MDHEN, CDR2 SYDVKM. Trimming left V 7 bases short and J 2 bases short, with 9 bases between. There are 13 residues in the CDR3. DNA for the CDR3: TGTGCCAGCAACGCACATCCTGGAAACACCATATATTTT. Translation: CASNAHPGNTIYF.